The entry below describes one T cell receptor (beta chain). Its antigen is not identified. Its ends do not fully match the called genes, so a read error is possible. The data were obtained in a study of CD8+CD57+ T cells in acquired aplastic anemia. For the study at large: Average DNA yield from sorted CD4+ and CD8+ cells was roughly 3.1 ug. The study, taken as a whole, reports: Patients and controls shared under 35 CD8+ CDR3 sequences, which appeared highly expressed in patients and within their immunodominant clones.

Researchers used genomic DNA as the template to profile TCR beta VDJ and CDR3. TCRdb used MiXCR to reprocess the reads, holding one entry per CDR3 protein. The sample has 200,000 to 300,000 distinct CDR3 sequences, around 82% seen once; the top ten hold about two fifths. Patients included in sequencing had previously demonstrated CD8+CD57+ cell expansion by flow cytometry. Everyone among the patients had severe acquired aplastic anemia. Blood sampling was performed on the patients, and none of them had received therapy by then. Germline CDR1 reads SGDLS; CDR2 reads YYNGEE. There are 14 residues in the CDR3.

Material: sorted CD4+, CD8+, or CD8+CD57+ T cells (not recorded which) from PBMCs. The TCR comes from a human donor with aplastic anemia. The rearrangement uses TRBV9 and TRBJ2-3; D is possibly TRBD2 (6 bases). The CDR3 region is CASSVATASENTHF. In nucleotides, the CDR3 is TGTGCCAGCAGCGTAGCGACAGCTAGCGAAAATACGCATTTT.